A selection of T cell receptor beta chains follows, all from one sample in a study of blood T cell repertoires in COVID-19. Assay: immunoSEQ multiplex PCR; the TCRdb copy retains only in-frame clones and omits some. The data hold 260,000 or so clones, with roughly 79% observed a single time. Sequencing was performed on peripheral blood. The receptors derive from an elderly woman with COVID-19, enrolled during active disease. The CDR3 runs from the conserved cysteine through the conserved F or W.

j_gene: TRBJ1-3; v_gene: TRBV12-3/TRBV12-4; CDR3aa: CASSSGVTIYF
j_gene: TRBJ1-1; v_gene: TRBV4-1; CDR3aa: CASSQGSQVSAFF
j_gene: TRBJ2-7; v_gene: TRBV4-1; CDR3aa: CASSPQTSGGSSYEQYF
j_gene: TRBJ1-2; v_gene: TRBV18; CDR3aa: CASSPQGANGYTF
j_gene: TRBJ1-6; v_gene: TRBV2; CDR3aa: CASSSGTGGNSPLHF
j_gene: TRBJ1-6; v_gene: TRBV27; CDR3aa: CASSLIGESYNSPLHF
j_gene: TRBJ1-2; v_gene: TRBV5-1; CDR3aa: CASSFEGNYGYTF
j_gene: TRBJ2-3; v_gene: TRBV7-2; CDR3aa: CASSLGARTDTQYF
j_gene: TRBJ1-3; v_gene: TRBV6-5; CDR3aa: CASFGGGNTIYF
j_gene: TRBJ1-2; v_gene: TRBV6-5; CDR3aa: CASSYSGTGSSYGYTF
j_gene: TRBJ1-3; v_gene: TRBV19; CDR3aa: CASSSGDSSGNTIYF
j_gene: TRBJ2-3; v_gene: TRBV5-4; CDR3aa: CASSSPAIIPDTQYF
j_gene: TRBJ2-7; v_gene: TRBV11-2; CDR3aa: CASSRSSGSVYEQYF
j_gene: TRBJ1-1; v_gene: TRBV19; CDR3aa: CASSIRGTGNTEAFF
j_gene: TRBJ2-2; v_gene: TRBV2; CDR3aa: CASQVGQNTGELFF
j_gene: TRBJ1-5; v_gene: TRBV7-6; CDR3aa: CASSLEQGAGQPQHF
j_gene: TRBJ2-1; v_gene: TRBV7-6; CDR3aa: CASSPLGQGANEQFF
j_gene: TRBJ2-5; v_gene: TRBV10-2; CDR3aa: CASRLAGGLQETQYF
j_gene: TRBJ2-1; v_gene: TRBV18; CDR3aa: CASSPRTGGSNEQFF
j_gene: TRBJ2-7; v_gene: TRBV11-2; CDR3aa: CASSLEAGGPNEQYF
j_gene: TRBJ2-6; v_gene: TRBV28; CDR3aa: CASSSLQGLDANVLTF
j_gene: TRBJ2-1; v_gene: TRBV12-5; CDR3aa: CASGLAFSNEQFF
j_gene: TRBJ2-3; v_gene: TRBV4-1; CDR3aa: CASRISWSSTDTQYF